The T cell receptor beta chain under discussion was sequenced for a study of CD8 T cells in Susac syndrome. Study-wide results and limits: A relatively small number of individuals underwent TCR sequencing and HLA analysis.

The multiple sclerosis control cohort comprised treatment-naive individuals presenting with stable or active relapsing-remitting disease. Negative isolation was used for CD8+ and CD4+ T cells, and FACS enrichment was applied to TEMRA cells. Germline values: CDR1 SEHNR, CDR2 FQNEAQ (reference sequence). V shed 5 bases, J shed 11 bases, and the junction held 4 bases outside the gene matches. CDR3 size: 11 residues. An amount of RNA that ranged from 0.5 to 1 ug was reverse transcribed with random hexamers. It was immunoSEQ multiplex PCR that amplified TCR beta CDR3 across 54 Vbeta and 13 Jbeta. TCRdb recomputed calls from the immunoSEQ multiplex PCR reads with MiXCR, one row per CDR3 protein. The sample has hundreds of thousands of distinct CDR3 sequences; about nine tenths are singletons. With regard to this clonotype: Its specificity is not known.

Sequencing was performed on CD8+ T cells from PBMCs. The chain carries TRBV7-9 and TRBJ2-3, with 7 bases identical to TRBD2. This receptor was taken from a human donor with multiple sclerosis. The CDR3 sequence: CASSDPGGQYF. The CDR3 DNA is TGTGCCAGCAGCGATCCGGGGGGGCAGTATTTT.